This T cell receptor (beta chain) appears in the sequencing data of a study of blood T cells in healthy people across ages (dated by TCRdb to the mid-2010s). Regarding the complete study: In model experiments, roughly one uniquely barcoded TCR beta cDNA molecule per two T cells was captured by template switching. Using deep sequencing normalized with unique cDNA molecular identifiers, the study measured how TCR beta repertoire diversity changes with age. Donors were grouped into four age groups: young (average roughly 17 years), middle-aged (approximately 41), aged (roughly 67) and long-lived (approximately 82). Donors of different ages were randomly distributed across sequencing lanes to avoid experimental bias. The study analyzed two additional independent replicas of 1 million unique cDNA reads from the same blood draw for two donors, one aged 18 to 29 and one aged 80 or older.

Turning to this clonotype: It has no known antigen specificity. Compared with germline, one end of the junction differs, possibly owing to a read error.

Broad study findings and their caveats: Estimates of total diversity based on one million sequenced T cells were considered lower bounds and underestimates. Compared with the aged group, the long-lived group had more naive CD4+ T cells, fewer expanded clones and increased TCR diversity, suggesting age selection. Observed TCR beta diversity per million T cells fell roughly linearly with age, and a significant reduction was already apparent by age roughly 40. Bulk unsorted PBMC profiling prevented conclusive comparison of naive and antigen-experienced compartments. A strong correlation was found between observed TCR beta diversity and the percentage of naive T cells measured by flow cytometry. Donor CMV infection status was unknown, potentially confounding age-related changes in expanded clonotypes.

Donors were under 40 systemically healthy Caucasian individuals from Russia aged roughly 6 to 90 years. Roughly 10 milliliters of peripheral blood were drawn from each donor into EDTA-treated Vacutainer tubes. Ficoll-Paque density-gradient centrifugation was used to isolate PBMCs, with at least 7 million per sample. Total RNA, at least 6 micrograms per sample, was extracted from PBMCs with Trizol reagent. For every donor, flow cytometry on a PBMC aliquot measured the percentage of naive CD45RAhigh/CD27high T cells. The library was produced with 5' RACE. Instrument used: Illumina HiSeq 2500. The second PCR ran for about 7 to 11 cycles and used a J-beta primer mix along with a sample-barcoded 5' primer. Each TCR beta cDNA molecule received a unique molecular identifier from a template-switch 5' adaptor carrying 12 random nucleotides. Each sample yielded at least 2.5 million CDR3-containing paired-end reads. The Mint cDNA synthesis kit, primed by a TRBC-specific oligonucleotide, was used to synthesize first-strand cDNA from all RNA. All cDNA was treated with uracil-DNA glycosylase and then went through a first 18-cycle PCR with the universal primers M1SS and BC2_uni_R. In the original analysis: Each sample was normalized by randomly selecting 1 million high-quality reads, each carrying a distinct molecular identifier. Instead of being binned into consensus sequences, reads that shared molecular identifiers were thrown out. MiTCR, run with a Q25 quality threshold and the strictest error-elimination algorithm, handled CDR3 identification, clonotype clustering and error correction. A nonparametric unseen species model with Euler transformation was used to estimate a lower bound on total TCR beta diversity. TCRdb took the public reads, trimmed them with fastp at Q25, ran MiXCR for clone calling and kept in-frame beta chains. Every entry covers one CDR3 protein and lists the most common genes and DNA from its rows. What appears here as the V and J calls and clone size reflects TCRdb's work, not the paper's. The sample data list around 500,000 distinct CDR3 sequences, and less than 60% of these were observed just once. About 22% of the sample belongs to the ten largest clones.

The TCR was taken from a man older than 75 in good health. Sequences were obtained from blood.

The bases read TGTGCCGGCAGCTTAGGGGAAGTCAGCGACTTGTACAATGAGCAGTTCTTC. Translation gives CAGSLGEVSDLYNEQFF. The V and J genes are TRBV11-2 and TRBJ2-1; TRBD1 is possibly the D segment (5 matching bases). Counted from cysteine to phenylalanine, this CDR3 has 17 amino acids. The DNA shown is the 51-base CDR3, in frame from base 1. CDR1 and CDR2 are read off the germline V gene as SGHAT and FQNNGV.